Presented here are 23 T cell receptor beta chains from one specimen sequenced in a study of CD8+ T cells in alopecia areata. Sorting used CD4, CD8alpha, NKG2D, NKG2ACE and other markers on pooled cutaneous lymph node cells. After isolation, RNA underwent reverse transcription to generate cDNA as the sequencing template. TCRdb keeps only in-frame clones here, not all; method: immunoSEQ multiplex PCR. Singletons are absent from the sample, which has under 350,000 clones. Sequenced: CD4+ T cells sorted from a lymph node. All receptors derive from a C3H/HeJ mouse with alopecia areata. The mouse line has the MHC haplotype H2-k.

In this sample, this clone turned up many times. Germline and genes here are mouse. The read terminates 4 residues ahead of where the CDR3 ends, so the germline J gene completes it. This rearrangement joins TRBV13-1 to TRBJ1-2; TRBD1 matches at 7 bases. The CDR3 consists of 14 residues. The V segment lost 5 bases and the J segment 4 bases; nucleotides outside the gene matches: 8. Germline V gives CDR1 NSHNY, CDR2 SYGAGN. CDR3 in amino acids: CASRGGGGGSDYTF. CDR3 DNA, as far as it was read: TGTGCCAGCAGAGGGGGAGGGGGCGGCTCC.

This clone was counted only a few times. Each gene name is a mouse one. The read terminates 4 residues before the CDR3 end, so the remaining end is supplied by the germline J gene. The rearrangement joins TRBV19 to TRBJ1-2; D is perhaps TRBD1 (5 bases). The CDR3 is made up of 14 amino acids. V lost 2 bases, J lost 0 bases, and 8 bases lay in between. The germline CDR1 and CDR2 sequences are FNHDT and SITEND (reference sequence). This CDR3 reads CASSIDRSNSDYTF. The sequenced CDR3 bases are TGTGCCAGCAGTATTGACAGATCAAACTCC.

With respect to this clone: Germline and genes here are mouse. Sequencing ends 4 residues short of the CDR3 end; the germline J gene provides the rest. Other DNA sequences in the sample encode the same CDR3. The V gene is TRBV1, the J gene TRBJ1-2, with a weak D call TRBD1 (5 bases). The CDR3 has 15 residues. Per germline, CDR1 NSQYPW and CDR2 LRSPGD (reference sequence). V gave up 1 base and J gave up 1 base, with 10 bases separating them. CDR3 bases read: TGCACCTGCAGTGCAGGGCAGGGAGGAAACTCC. As protein: CTCSAGQGGNS. The CDR3 in full is CTCSAGQGGNSDYTF.

As for this clone: Mouse gene names apply. The CDR3 goes on 3 residues after the read ends, and that part is filled in from the germline J gene. The genes are TRBV5 and TRBJ1-6; D is possibly TRBD1 (5 bases). TRBJ1-6 is sorted into the ORF group, with uncertain function. The length of the CDR3 is 14 residues. Germline values: CDR1 LGHNA, CDR2 YNLKQL (reference sequence). V was shortened by 4 bases and J by 4 bases, with 8 bases between the two germline ends. This CDR3 is CASSLGTYNSPLYF. CDR3 bases read: TGTGCCAGCAGCCTCGGGACTTATAATTCGCCC.

Notes on this clone: Gene names are mouse gene names. The read comes to an end 4 residues before the CDR3 does, leaving the germline J gene to fill in the end. This chain joins TRBV13-3 and TRBJ1-1; D may be TRBD1 (6 bases). V lost 6 bases to trimming and J lost 0 bases, with 15 bases between them. This CDR3 has 15 residues. The germline gives CDR1 NNHDY, CDR2 SYVADS. Partial CDR3 DNA: TGTGCCAGCAAGATTCCGGGACAAGCAAACACA. It yields the protein CASKIPGQANT. The full CDR3 protein reads CASKIPGQANTEVFF.

This clone was observed a few times. Gene names and germline match the mouse. Here the CDR3 reads CASSFQGTSDYTF. The CDR3 DNA, read in part, is TGTGCCAGCAGTTTTCAGGGGACCTCC. V is TRBV14 and J is TRBJ1-2, with D tentatively TRBD1 (6 bases). The CDR3 extends 4 residues past the end of the read, so its final part is completed from the germline J gene. Germline V gene lookup returns CDR1 SGHDT and CDR2 FRDEAV. There are 13 residues in the CDR3. V gave up 2 bases and J gave up 4 bases, with 9 bases separating them.

In this sample, this clone turned up a few times. Mouse names are used for the genes. The CDR3 bases that were read are TGTGCCAGCAGCGGCGGGACAGCTAACTATGCT. Its translation: CASSGGTANYA. The whole CDR3 protein is CASSGGTANYAEQFF. The J gene is TRBJ2-1, the V gene TRBV19; 7 bases align to TRBD1. Read sequence stops 4 residues before the CDR3 end, and the germline J gene provides the missing end. V shed 5 bases, J shed 0 bases, and the junction held 5 bases outside the gene matches. Looked up from germline, CDR1 is FNHDT and CDR2 is SITEND (reference sequence). The CDR3 spans 15 residues.

About this clone: The gene symbols are mouse symbols. The read terminates 4 residues ahead of where the CDR3 ends, so the germline J gene completes it. This rearrangement joins TRBV31 to TRBJ2-7, with TRBD1 matching 11 bases. CDR1 GKSSPN and CDR2 SITVG come from the germline V gene. The CDR3 covers 15 residues. The V and J ends lost 0 bases and 2 bases, in that order; junction bases with no gene match: 3. The CDR3 sequence is CAWSLGQGAAYEQYF. The sequenced part of the CDR3 DNA is TGTGCCTGGAGTCTAGGACAGGGGGCCGCCTAT.

As for this clone: These gene names are mouse names. Coverage ceases 4 residues before the CDR3 finishes, and the germline J gene fills in the end. The chain has TRBV13-3 and TRBJ1-1; 7 nucleotides align to TRBD1. The V segment lost 1 base and the J segment 3 bases; nucleotides outside the gene matches: 6. The germline V gene has CDR1 NNHDY and CDR2 SYVADS. The CDR3 is 15 residues long. CDR3 DNA (partial): TGTGCCAGCAGTGATCCCAGGGGGGGCGACACA. Translation gives CASSDPRGGDT. The whole CDR3 is CASSDPRGGDTEVFF.

This clone has a handful of counts. The genes are named according to mouse. The read stops 4 residues short of the end of the CDR3; the missing end is completed from the germline J gene. The chain uses TRBV5 and TRBJ2-1, with TRBD2 identical over 7 bases. V shed 2 bases and J 3 bases; nucleotides not matched to a gene: 4. The CDR3 runs 15 residues. Germline V gene lookup returns CDR1 LGHNA and CDR2 YNLKQL (reference sequence). The chain's CDR3 is CASSQLGGPYAEQFF. The CDR3 bases that were read are TGTGCCAGCAGCCAATTGGGGGGACCCTATGCT.

For this clone: Gene names and germline refer to mouse. The CDR3 goes on 4 residues after the read ends, and that part is filled in from the germline J gene. Other DNA sequences in this sample translate to the same CDR3. The rearrangement joins TRBV31 to TRBJ2-4, with D uncertain. Trimming took off 0 bases at V and 0 bases at J, with 4 bases between the two ends. The CDR3 consists of 13 residues. Germline assignment: CDR1 GKSSPN and CDR2 SITVG. CDR3 amino acids: CAWSLTSQNTLYF. The CDR3 DNA, read in part, is TGTGCCTGGAGTCTAACTAGTCAAAAC.

Of note for this clone: Gene and germline names: mouse. The read comes to an end 4 residues before the CDR3 does, leaving the germline J gene to fill in the end. The chain couples TRBV5 to TRBJ1-1; 11 positions match TRBD1. The CDR3 loop spans 15 amino acids. CDR1 and CDR2 (germline): LGHNA, YNLKQL (reference sequence). The CDR3 reads CASSQAGTGGGEVFF. The CDR3 DNA, read in part, is TGTGCCAGCAGCCAAGCTGGGACAGGGGGGGGA.

In regard to this clone: The gene names here belong to mouse. From the germline J gene comes the end of the CDR3, since the read stops 4 residues before it. This chain joins TRBV13-3 and TRBJ2-5; 7 positions agree with TRBD1. Germline V gene sequence: CDR1 NNHDY, CDR2 SYVADS. CDR3 length: 13 residues. The sequenced part of the CDR3 DNA is TGTGCCAGCAGTCTACAGGGGTGGGAC. Translated: CASSLQGWD. The entire CDR3 protein is CASSLQGWDTQYF.

This clone was seen only a few times. The genes are named according to mouse. The read halts 4 residues ahead of the CDR3 end, with the missing end drawn from the germline J gene. This CDR3 is also generated by other DNA sequences in the sample. This chain connects TRBV1 to TRBJ2-7; 7 bases are shared with TRBD1. V was pared by 4 bases and J by 0 bases, with 0 bases of the junction left unmatched. Germline V CDR1 and CDR2: NSQYPW, LRSPGD (reference sequence). CDR3 length: 13 amino acids. The DNA read from the CDR3 is TGCACCTGCAGTGGGACAGGCTCCTAT. Protein sequence: CTCSGTGSY. The full CDR3 protein is CTCSGTGSYEQYF.

About this clone: The germline and genes are mouse ones. Read sequence stops 4 residues before the CDR3 end, and the germline J gene provides the missing end. This chain links TRBV17 with TRBJ2-1, with 7 bases that match TRBD2. CDR1 and CDR2 (germline): MNHDT, YYDKIL. The J segment lost 1 base and the V segment lost 3 bases, leaving 3 bases of the junction unmatched. The CDR3 spans 15 residues. The CDR3 sequence: CASSSGGRNYAEQFF. The CDR3 DNA, read in part, is TGTGCTAGCAGTAGTGGGGGGAGGAACTATGCT.

Concerning this clone: Germline and genes: mouse. The observed sequence ends 4 residues before the CDR3 terminus, with the missing tail filled in from the germline J gene. This CDR3 is also generated by other DNA sequences in the sample. The chain combines TRBV1 with TRBJ1-2, with D perhaps TRBD1 (6 bases). V was cut by 2 bases and J by 0 bases, with 10 bases left in between. The germline V gene has CDR1 NSQYPW and CDR2 LRSPGD (reference sequence). The CDR3 length is 15 residues. The part of the CDR3 DNA that was read is TGCACCTGCAGTGCACCGGGACAAGCAAACTCC. Translated, it gives CTCSAPGQANS. The entire CDR3 sequence reads CTCSAPGQANSDYTF.

This clone was counted a few times. Gene names follow the mouse nomenclature. The read terminates 4 residues ahead of where the CDR3 ends, so the germline J gene completes it. The J gene is TRBJ2-4, the V gene TRBV1; TRBD2 agrees at 8 bases. CDR1 is NSQYPW, CDR2 LRSPGD, per germline (reference sequence). CDR3 size: 15 residues. Unmatched junction bases numbered 3, after V lost 4 bases and J lost 0 bases. CDR3 amino acids: CTCSERLGSQNTLYF. Partial CDR3 DNA: TGCACCTGCAGTGAACGACTGGGGAGTCAAAAC.

For this clone: Gene and germline names: mouse. Read sequence stops 4 residues before the CDR3 end, and the germline J gene provides the missing end. J is TRBJ2-1 and V is TRBV13-1; 7 bases match TRBD2. The CDR3 length is 13 residues. The germline V gene encodes CDR1 NSHNY and CDR2 SYGAGN. With V trimmed by 2 bases and J by 5 bases, 1 base remained unmatched. The chain's CDR3 is CASSEDWDAEQFF. The covered CDR3 bases are TGTGCCAGCAGTGAAGACTGGGATGCT.

Turning to this clone: Germline and genes here are mouse. With the read ending 4 residues before the CDR3 end, the germline J gene is used to fill in that end. Other DNA sequences in the sample encode the same CDR3. This chain uses TRBV5 with TRBJ2-5; TRBD2 aligns across 9 bases. Germline CDR1 LGHNA, CDR2 YNLKQL (reference sequence). The CDR3 consists of 15 residues. The CDR3 sequence: CASSQEGLGGDTQYF. The CDR3 bases that were read are TGTGCCAGCAGCCAAGAGGGACTGGGAGGAGAC.

This clone has just a few counts. Mouse gene names and germline throughout. Read coverage stops 4 residues before the CDR3 terminus; the germline J gene supplies the remainder. The chain links TRBV19 to TRBJ1-2; weak D call: TRBD1 (6 bases). CDR3 size: 15 residues. With 4 bases removed from V and 0 bases from J, the gap between germline ends came to 13 bases. Germline V gene lookup returns CDR1 FNHDT and CDR2 SITEND (reference sequence). CDR3 DNA (partial): TGTGCCAGCAGTCCCCGGGACAAAACAAACTCC. Translation gives CASSPRDKTNS. The complete CDR3 reads CASSPRDKTNSDYTF.

Regarding this clone: The gene names given are mouse names. The CDR3 is cut off 4 residues early in the read; its end comes from the germline J gene. The sample contains more than one DNA sequence encoding this CDR3. This chain joins TRBV5 and TRBJ2-3; D is ambiguous. Trimming took 0 bases from V and 0 from J, leaving 7 bases between them. The CDR3 contains 15 residues. CDR1 and CDR2 from the germline V gene are LGHNA and YNLKQL (reference sequence). The covered CDR3 bases are TGTGCCAGCAGCCAAGACAGCACTAGTGCAGAA. Translated: CASSQDSTSAE. The CDR3 in full is CASSQDSTSAETLYF.

Of note for this clone: Gene names refer to mouse genes. The sequence runs out 4 residues before the end of the CDR3; the remainder is reconstructed from the germline J gene. The chain couples TRBV17 to TRBJ1-1, with TRBD1 matching over 7 bases. CDR3 length: 12 amino acids. Unmatched junction bases numbered 3, after V lost 8 bases and J lost 3 bases. Germline V CDR1 and CDR2: MNHDT, YYDKIL. Incomplete CDR3 DNA: TGTGCTAGCCGACAGGGTTACACA. Amino acid sequence: CASRQGYT. The entire CDR3 reads CASRQGYTEVFF.

A word on this clone: The genes and germline here are from mouse. The CDR3 end lies 4 residues beyond the end of the read and is filled in from the germline J gene. V is TRBV13-1 and J is TRBJ2-2; D perhaps matches TRBD1 (6 bases). The CDR3 extends over 14 amino acids. The ends were cut back, 3 bases at V and 4 bases at J, with 10 bases in the middle. CDR1 is NSHNY, CDR2 SYGAGN, per germline. This chain's CDR3 is CASSGPGATGQLYF. The covered CDR3 bases are TGTGCCAGCAGTGGACCAGGGGCCACCGGG.